What follows are 15 T cell receptor beta chains derived from one specimen sequenced in a study of T-cell reconstitution after alpha-beta-depleted transplantation in children. The library targeted TCRbeta and was prepared with unique molecular identifiers. TCRdb recomputed calls from the PCR reads with MiXCR, one row per CDR3 protein. This table holds almost 500,000 distinct CDR3 sequences, about 11% found once. Sequencing was performed on PBMCs, taken before TCRalphabeta/CD19-depleted stem cell transplant. These receptors originate from a child aged 2-15 years with inherited bone marrow failure, due to receive a stem cell transplant.

At least ten counts were recorded for this clonotype. The chain couples TRBV3-1 to TRBJ2-7, with TRBD2 matching over 8 bases. J was trimmed by 6 bases and V by 1 base; bases with no gene match: 8. The CDR3 length is 15 residues. CDR1 is LGHDT and CDR2 is YNNKEL in the germline V gene (reference sequence). CDR3 region: CASSQGFGRDGEQYF. In nucleotides, the CDR3 is TGTGCCAGCAGCCAAGGATTCGGGAGGGACGGCGAGCAGTACTTC.

This clonotype was observed many times. The CDR3 coding sequence is TGTGCCAGCAGCCTTGACCTGGTCCAAGAGACCCAGTACTTC. It yields the protein CASSLDLVQETQYF. The chain combines TRBV7-2 with TRBJ2-5; D is unresolved. The CDR3 contains 14 residues. The V gene lost 5 bases and the J gene lost 1 base, with 11 bases spanning the gap. Germline V gene sequence: CDR1 SGHTA, CDR2 FQGNSA.

The sample holds many counts of this clonotype. The J gene is TRBJ1-2, the V gene TRBV4-3; the match to TRBD1 covers 9 bases. Germline V gene lookup returns CDR1 LGHNA and CDR2 YSLEER. The trim removed 1 base at V and 4 bases at J, leaving 7 bases unmatched. This CDR3 comprises 16 residues. CDR3 nucleotides: TGCGCCAGCAGCCAAGGGACAGGGGCCGACCGCTATGGCTACACCTTC. Protein sequence: CASSQGTGADRYGYTF.

This clonotype has ten or more counts. The gene calls are TRBV5-1 and TRBJ2-7; a weak D match, TRBD1 (5 bases). CDR1 and CDR2 from the germline V gene are SGHRS and YFSETQ. V was clipped by 4 bases and J by 2 bases, with 16 bases between them. The CDR3 runs to 15 residues. In DNA, the CDR3 is TGCGCCAGCAGCCCATGGGGTGAAGGGGCCTACGAGCAGTACTTC. This translates into CASSPWGEGAYEQYF.

As regards this clonotype: A much larger clone sits a single nucleotide away, making a read error possible. The chain employs TRBV4-3 and TRBJ2-7, with D tentatively TRBD1 (5 bases). From germline, CDR1 is LGHNA and CDR2 YSLEER. The CDR3 extends over 15 amino acids. The CDR3 region is CAGSQDQGYSYEQYF. CDR3 in DNA: TGCGCCGGCAGCCAAGATCAGGGTTACTCCTACGAGCAGTACTTC.

As regards this clonotype: A much more abundant neighbour one base away suggests this may be a read error. The chain couples TRBV7-2 to TRBJ2-2, with 8 bases lining up with TRBD1. The length of the CDR3 is 14 residues. The germline CDR1 and CDR2 sequences are SGHTA and FQGNSA. Trimming at V came to 8 bases and at J to 3 bases, leaving 5 bases not matched to a gene. CDR3 protein: CTSRQGQDTGELFF. CDR3 DNA sequence: TGTACCAGCCGACAGGGGCAGGACACCGGGGAGCTGTTTTTT.

This clonotype was observed a handful of times. CDR3 in DNA: TGCAGCGTTCTCGAGTGGGGAGGCCTGACAGATACGCAGTATTTT. Protein product: CSVLEWGGLTDTQYF. J is TRBJ2-3 and V is TRBV29-1, with a weak D call TRBD2 (6 bases). The CDR3 covers 15 residues. V dropped 5 bases and J dropped 3 bases, with 18 bases sitting between them. Germline V gene data show CDR1 as SQVTM and CDR2 as ANQGSEA.

Ten or more counts support this clonotype. The chain couples TRBV5-1 to TRBJ2-7; possibly TRBD1 or TRBD2 for D (5 bases each). Germline values: CDR1 SGHRS, CDR2 YFSETQ. The CDR3 has 14 residues. Trimming took off 0 bases at V and 5 bases at J, with 12 bases between the two ends. CDR3 coding DNA: TGCGCCAGCAGCTTGGAGGGACCGGGGAACGAGCAGTACTTC. It specifies CASSLEGPGNEQYF.

This clonotype was seen at least ten times. This rearrangement joins TRBV5-6 to TRBJ2-7, with unresolved D. Germline CDR1 and CDR2: SGHDT and YYEEEE. This CDR3 comprises 14 residues. The V end was cut by 0 bases, the J end by 5 bases, with 12 bases between. CDR3 amino acids: CASSLAPGADEQYF. The CDR3 region has the DNA TGTGCCAGCAGCTTGGCGCCGGGCGCGGACGAGCAGTACTTC.

This clonotype was seen at least ten times. The chain links TRBV6-2 or TRBV6-3 to TRBJ2-1, with D maybe TRBD2 (6 bases). V shed 6 bases and J shed 2 bases, with 17 bases lying between them. This CDR3 contains 16 residues. Germline V gene lookup returns CDR1 MNHEY and CDR2 SVGEGT. This CDR3 is CASRRGLPLPYNEQFF. CDR3 sequence (DNA): TGTGCCAGCAGACGCGGACTACCATTACCCTACAATGAGCAGTTCTTC.

Details on this clonotype: A read error may explain this, as a much larger clone is one base away. Likely a read error: the CDR3 ends without its conserved phenylalanine or tryptophan. V gene TRBV18 combines with J gene TRBJ1-3; D is ambiguous. The ends were cut back, 6 bases at V and 2 bases at J, with 14 bases in the middle. Germline V CDR1 and CDR2: KGHSH, LQKENI. CDR3 length: 15 amino acids. The CDR3: CASSREAAPGNTIYS. In DNA form, the CDR3 reads TGTGCCAGCTCCCGAGAGGCAGCCCCTGGAAACACCATATATTCT.

This clonotype was recorded a few times. The chain links TRBV20-1 to TRBJ2-6; D is ambiguous. Germline CDR1 and CDR2: DFQATT and SNEGSKA (reference sequence). V was trimmed by 3 bases and J by 9 bases, leaving 6 bases between them. CDR3 length equals 11 residues. The DNA for the CDR3 is TGCAGTGCTAGGGTCGGCAACGTCCTGACTTTC. Translated, it gives CSARVGNVLTF.

As to this clonotype: A read error is possible here, since a much larger clone lies one base away. A read error is likely, as this CDR3 ends without the conserved phenylalanine or tryptophan. This sequence joins TRBV11-2 and TRBJ2-7; D is uncertain. In germline, CDR1 is SGHAT, CDR2 FQNNGV. V lost 6 bases, J lost 7 bases, and 13 bases lay in between. The CDR3 sequence is 12 residues long. The CDR3 DNA reads as TGTGCCAGCAGTTCTATTAGCTTGGAGCAGTACTCC. This codes for CASSSISLEQYS.

In this sample, this clonotype turned up many times. The rearrangement uses TRBV4-2 and TRBJ2-1; the match to TRBD2 covers 7 bases. Germline V lookup: CDR1 LGHNA, CDR2 YNFKEQ. The CDR3 length is 16 residues. J lost 4 bases, V lost 0 bases, and 6 bases had no gene match. CDR3 DNA: TGTGCCAGCAGCCAAGAGGGGCTAGCGGTTTACAATGAGCAGTTCTTC. Protein product: CASSQEGLAVYNEQFF.

This clonotype turned up a few times. This chain links TRBV25-1 with TRBJ1-3; no reliable D call. Between the trimmed V and J ends, which lost 2 bases and 0 bases, there was a span of 8 bases. This CDR3 spans 15 amino acids. Germline V gene sequence: CDR1 MGHDK, CDR2 SYGVNS. CDR3 bases: TGTGCCAGCAGTGAAGGGAGCCTCTCTGGAAACACCATATATTTT. Protein sequence: CASSEGSLSGNTIYF.